This TCR beta chain derives from a study of blood T cell repertoires in COVID-19. Whole-study context: The United States, Italy and Spain provided the acute and convalescent COVID-19 samples. PBMCs, B-cell-depleted T cells, or T cells were the source of the cDNA or gDNA that made up the material.

Original methodology: Estimation of nucleated cell counts relied on the amplification of reference gene primers. Assay: immunoSEQ multiplex PCR; the TCRdb copy retains only in-frame clones and omits some. V and J calls and clone size are those listed in that table; D and trimming were worked out from the DNA. The table shows roughly 100,000 clones, with roughly four fifths occurring only once. This receptor was identified in a man between 70 and 80 years old with active or convalescent COVID-19. The material sequenced was peripheral blood.

The CDR3 reads CASSFQGARTDTQYF. The CDR3 DNA reads as TGTGCCAGCAGCTTCCAGGGGGCGCGCACAGATACGCAGTATTTT. J is TRBJ2-3 and V is TRBV5-6; TRBD1 agrees at 8 bases. Trimming cost V 2 bases and J 1 base; bases outside gene matches: 3. This CDR3 is built from 15 residues. Germline assignment: CDR1 SGHDT and CDR2 YYEEEE.